These 24 T cell receptor beta chains were sequenced from one sample in a study of cytomegalovirus exposure and HLA in healthy donors. Primers: 60 Vbeta forward and 13 Jbeta reverse. Clones were sequenced by immunoSEQ multiplex PCR, and TCRdb holds only the in-frame ones, with some missing. The table has 150,000 to 200,000 clones, roughly 80% seen once. Material: PBMCs. These receptors all stem from a woman in her forties in good health and CMV-seropositive.

The V call is TRBV28, the J call TRBJ1-4, with D unresolved. V lost 6 bases to trimming and J lost 4 bases, with 15 bases between them. Per germline, CDR1 MDHEN and CDR2 SYDVKM. This CDR3 is built from 15 residues. In nucleotides, the CDR3 is TGTGCCAGCAGCAGGACGGGGAGTGTTAATGAAAAACTGTTTTTT. It yields the protein CASSRTGSVNEKLFF.

The rearrangement joins TRBV19 to TRBJ2-7; no reliable D call. Deletions cut 2 bases from V and 2 bases from J, with 13 bases between. CDR1 is LNHDA and CDR2 is SQIVND in the germline V gene (reference sequence). The CDR3 runs to 15 residues. CDR3 nucleotides: TGTGCCAGTAGTATAAGGTACAGTGAAACCTACGAGCAGTACTTC. It translates to CASSIRYSETYEQYF.

In the case of this clone: One junction end disagrees with the germline gene, perhaps due to a read error. This chain links TRBV7-7 with TRBJ2-1, with D perhaps matching TRBD2 (6 bases). CDR1 is SSHAT, CDR2 FNYEAQ, per germline (reference sequence). The CDR3 is made up of 15 amino acids. The DNA of the CDR3 is TGTGCTAGCAGCCGAACTTCGACTAGTCCTAATGAGCAGTTCTTC. Encoded protein: CASSRTSTSPNEQFF.

Here the CDR3 reads CASSFRQGAYEQYF. CDR3 in DNA: TGTGCCAGCAGCTTCAGACAGGGGGCCTACGAGCAGTACTTC. The chain uses TRBV21-1 and TRBJ2-7; the table assigns TRBD1, which was not confirmed against the DNA. TRBV21-1 counts as a pseudogene. The CDR3 is made up of 14 amino acids.

V usage is TRBV10-3 and J usage is TRBJ1-4; unclear D gene. Trimming took off 2 bases at V and 4 bases at J, with 5 bases between the two ends. The CDR3 consists of 13 residues. Germline V gene data show CDR1 as ENHRY and CDR2 as SYGVKD. CDR3 in amino acids: CAISEQLNEKLFF. CDR3 in DNA: TGTGCCATCAGTGAGCAACTTAATGAAAAACTGTTTTTT.

The rearrangement joins TRBV15 to TRBJ1-6; 10 bases map to TRBD1. In germline, CDR1 is LNHNV, CDR2 YYDKDF (reference sequence). V was clipped by 3 bases and J by 7 bases; unmatched bases: 6. The CDR3 covers 16 residues. CDR3 in amino acids: CATSSDRQGANSPLHF. For the CDR3, the DNA is TGTGCCACCAGCAGTGATAGACAGGGGGCGAATTCACCCCTCCACTTT.

The V gene is TRBV20-1, the J gene TRBJ2-5; D possibly corresponds to TRBD1 (6 bases). Looked up from germline, CDR1 is DFQATT and CDR2 is SNEGSKA (reference sequence). Trimming left V 3 bases short and J 11 bases short, with 13 bases between. The CDR3 sequence is 11 residues long. In nucleotides, the CDR3 is TGCAGTGCTAGCCGGGACAAGGAGCAGTACTTC. Amino acid sequence: CSASRDKEQYF.

V gene TRBV11-2 combines with J gene TRBJ2-2, with D tentatively TRBD1 (6 bases). The CDR3 has 17 amino acids. Germline V gene lookup returns CDR1 SGHAT and CDR2 FQNNGV. V was shortened by 4 bases and J by 2 bases, with 17 bases between the two germline ends. This chain's CDR3 is CASSSGGILTNTGELFF. CDR3 nucleotide sequence: TGTGCCAGCAGCTCTGGGGGCATACTAACTAACACCGGGGAGCTGTTTTTT.

The V gene is TRBV11-3, the J gene TRBJ2-1; the match to TRBD2 covers 8 bases. V shed 0 bases, J shed 7 bases, and the junction held 5 bases outside the gene matches. CDR1 is SGHNT and CDR2 is YENEEA in the germline V gene. This CDR3 is built from 15 residues. The CDR3 sequence is CASSLESGSGNEQFF. Written as DNA, the CDR3 is TGTGCCAGCAGCTTAGAAAGCGGGAGTGGGAATGAGCAGTTCTTC.

V usage is TRBV27 and J usage is TRBJ2-2; TRBD2 might be the D (6 bases). CDR3 length: 24 amino acids. Germline CDR1 reads MNHEY; CDR2 reads SMNVEV (reference sequence). Trimming cost V 0 bases and J 9 bases, with 41 bases left between them. The chain's CDR3 is CASSLSPPTGGRGGMIGWTRELFF. DNA for the CDR3: TGTGCCAGCAGTTTATCACCCCCCACAGGTGGACGAGGCGGGATGATTGGGTGGACCAGGGAGCTGTTTTTT.

This clone was detected a few times. The V call is TRBV5-1, the J call TRBJ1-6, with D perhaps TRBD1 (6 bases). Germline V gene lookup returns CDR1 SGHRS and CDR2 YFSETQ. The V end was cut by 4 bases, the J end by 7 bases, with 15 bases between. The CDR3 length is 15 residues. This chain's CDR3 is CASSADTGTNSPLHF. CDR3 DNA: TGCGCCAGCAGCGCAGACACAGGGACCAATTCACCCCTCCACTTT.

The rearrangement links TRBV10-2 to TRBJ2-2, with D hard to call. The CDR3 is 13 residues long. Trimming took off 7 bases at V and 4 bases at J, with 10 bases between the two ends. CDR1 and CDR2 (germline): WSHSY, SAAADI. The CDR3 region has the DNA TGCGCCAGCAATTGGGCAGCCACCGGGGAGCTGTTTTTT. It translates to CASNWAATGELFF.

J is TRBJ1-2 and V is TRBV7-8; TRBD1 is a possible D gene (5 bases). The CDR3 has 14 amino acids. Germline assignment: CDR1 SGHVS and CDR2 FQNEAQ. V was clipped by 2 bases and J by 4 bases, with 11 bases between them. The CDR3 nucleotides read TGTGCCAGCAGCTTAACAGGCAGTGGCTATGGCTACACCTTC. Translating it yields CASSLTGSGYGYTF.

This clone showed up just a few times. V and J are TRBV7-2 and TRBJ2-7, with D maybe TRBD1 (5 bases). There are 13 residues in the CDR3. The germline V gene has CDR1 SGHTA and CDR2 FQGNSA. The V end was cut by 2 bases, the J end by 7 bases, with 12 bases between. Here the CDR3 DNA reads TGTGCCAGCAGCTTAAACGCAGGGCGAGAGCAGTACTTC. It is translated as CASSLNAGREQYF.

This chain links TRBV21-1 with TRBJ2-7; the D call in the table, TRBD2, was not verified against the DNA. TRBV21-1 is a pseudogene locus. CDR3 length equals 21 residues. The CDR3 sequence: CASSKAETGTSGTKKGYEQYF. In DNA form, the CDR3 reads TGTGCCAGCAGCAAAGCGGAGACCGGGACTAGCGGGACCAAAAAGGGCTACGAGCAGTACTTC.

The V call is TRBV27, the J call TRBJ2-1, with 9 bases that match TRBD2. CDR1 is MNHEY and CDR2 is SMNVEV in the germline V gene (reference sequence). The CDR3 is 14 amino acids. V lost 5 bases and J lost 4; bases outside the gene matches: 3. The CDR3 DNA follows: TGTGCCAGCAGTGGCCTAGCGGGATACAATGAGCAGTTCTTC. Amino acids: CASSGLAGYNEQFF.

The rearrangement joins TRBV5-1 to TRBJ2-1; 11 bases line up with TRBD2. V was clipped by 5 bases and J by 5 bases; unmatched bases: 3. The CDR3 has 14 amino acids. CDR1 SGHRS and CDR2 YFSETQ come from the germline V gene. CDR3 nucleotides: TGCGCCAGCAGGTCGACTAGCGGGAACAATGAGCAGTTCTTC. Its protein is CASRSTSGNNEQFF. The complete variable domain, with remaining parts taken from reference TRBV5-1 and TRBJ2-1, reads KAGVTQTPRYLIKTRGQQVTLSCSPISGHRSVSWYQQTPGQGLQFLFEYFSETQRNKGNFPGRFSGRQFSNSRSEMNVSTLELGDSALYLCASRSTSGNNEQFFGPGTRLTVL.

The rearrangement links TRBV27 to TRBJ2-1; D is undetermined. Per the germline V gene, CDR1 is MNHEY and CDR2 is SMNVEV (reference sequence). V was cut by 1 base and J by 6 bases, with 10 bases left in between. The CDR3 covers 14 residues. The CDR3 loop is CASSLWAAANEQFF. DNA of the CDR3: TGTGCCAGCAGTTTATGGGCCGCCGCCAATGAGCAGTTCTTC.

V is TRBV19 and J is TRBJ2-5; D might be TRBD2 (6 bases). Trimming cost V 6 bases and J 4 bases, with 6 bases left between them. Germline V CDR1 and CDR2: LNHDA, SQIVND (reference sequence). This CDR3 is built from 11 residues. CDR3 in DNA: TGTGCCAGTAGGGGAGGAGAGACCCAGTACTTC. Translating it yields CASRGGETQYF.

This clone was seen just once. The chain joins TRBV6-4 to TRBJ1-5; D is undetermined. The CDR3 is 15 residues long. Germline V CDR1 and CDR2: MRHNA, SNTAGT. Trimming shortened V by 5 bases and J by 2 bases, and 13 bases separated the two germline ends. CDR3 protein: CASSPDPGGNQPQHF. The CDR3 nucleotides read TGTGCCAGCAGTCCGGACCCCGGGGGCAATCAGCCCCAGCATTTT.

V gene TRBV4-1 combines with J gene TRBJ1-2; TRBD1 might be the D (5 bases). The V end was cut by 2 bases, the J end by 4 bases, with 14 bases between. The germline V gene encodes CDR1 MGHRA and CDR2 YSYEKL. CDR3 length equals 15 residues. This CDR3 reads CASSQYETGPYGYTF. The CDR3 nucleotides read TGCGCCAGCAGCCAATACGAAACAGGACCCTATGGCTACACCTTC.

The chain is built from TRBV2 and TRBJ2-5, with TRBD1 matching 7 bases. Per germline, CDR1 SNHLY and CDR2 FYNNEI. The V and J ends lost 6 bases and 1 base, in that order; junction bases with no gene match: 2. The CDR3 has 13 residues. CDR3 sequence (DNA): TGTGCCAGCAGCGGGACAGCCCAAGAGACCCAGTACTTC. Residues: CASSGTAQETQYF.

The chain employs TRBV7-2 and TRBJ1-4; D is unclear. V gave up 5 bases and J gave up 8 bases, with 12 bases separating them. Germline CDR1 SGHTA, CDR2 FQGNSA. This CDR3 has 13 amino acids. This chain's CDR3 is CASSRDTWEKLFF. The CDR3 nucleotides read TGTGCCAGCAGCCGCGACACGTGGGAAAAACTGTTTTTT.

The V call is TRBV5-5, the J call TRBJ2-2, with a tentative D call TRBD1 (6 bases). Germline values: CDR1 SGHKS, CDR2 YYEKEE (reference sequence). The V end was cut by 5 bases, the J end by 2 bases, with 28 bases between. The CDR3 spans 20 residues. For the CDR3, the DNA is TGTGCCAGCAGTCCTCCCCTATTGGACAGTTACCTCATTAACACCGGGGAGCTGTTTTTT. This translates into CASSPPLLDSYLINTGELFF.